The T cell receptor (beta chain) described here comes from a study of T cell responses to AZD1222 COVID-19 vaccine. Clones were read by immunoSEQ multiplex PCR, and TCRdb kept only the in-frame ones, dropping some. In the table there are 200,000 or so clones, around 90% of which are singletons. The V end was cut by 5 bases, the J end by 5 bases, with 25 bases between. Germline assignment: CDR1 PRHDT and CDR2 FYEKMQ (reference sequence). This CDR3 region has 18 residues. A note on this clone: Its antigen is unknown.

The study, taken as a whole, reports: Targeting of unmutated variant regions was reportedly seen in nearly half of spike-specific TCRs.

The chain has TRBV13 and TRBJ2-1; tentatively, D is TRBD1 (6 bases). The TCR comes from an adult in good health. Sequenced material: peripheral blood, taken on day 0 of AZD1222 vaccination. Here the CDR3 reads CASSLYRESSSNHNEQFF. In DNA, the CDR3 is TGTGCCAGCAGCCTATACAGGGAGTCGTCATCCAATCACAATGAGCAGTTCTTC.